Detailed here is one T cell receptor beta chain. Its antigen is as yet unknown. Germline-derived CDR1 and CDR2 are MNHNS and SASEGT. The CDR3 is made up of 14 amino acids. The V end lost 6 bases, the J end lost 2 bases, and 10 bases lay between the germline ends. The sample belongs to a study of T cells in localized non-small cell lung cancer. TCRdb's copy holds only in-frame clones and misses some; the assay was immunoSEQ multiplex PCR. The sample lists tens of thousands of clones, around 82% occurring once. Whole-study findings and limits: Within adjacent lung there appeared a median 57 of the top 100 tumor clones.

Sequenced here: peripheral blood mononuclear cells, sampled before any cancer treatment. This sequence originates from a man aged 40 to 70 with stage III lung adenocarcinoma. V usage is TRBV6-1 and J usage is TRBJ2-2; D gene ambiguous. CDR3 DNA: TGTGCCAGCAGGCAAAGGGAAAACACCGGGGAGCTGTTTTTT. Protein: CASRQRENTGELFF.